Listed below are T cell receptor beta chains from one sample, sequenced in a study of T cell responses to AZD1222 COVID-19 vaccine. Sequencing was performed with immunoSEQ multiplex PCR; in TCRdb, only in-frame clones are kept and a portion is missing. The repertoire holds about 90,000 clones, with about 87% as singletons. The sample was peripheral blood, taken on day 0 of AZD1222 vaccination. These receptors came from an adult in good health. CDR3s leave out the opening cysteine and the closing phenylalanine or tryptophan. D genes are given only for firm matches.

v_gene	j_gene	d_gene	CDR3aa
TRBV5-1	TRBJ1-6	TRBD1	ASSPIQGGYNSPLH
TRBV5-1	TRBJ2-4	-	ASRIPHSGENIQY
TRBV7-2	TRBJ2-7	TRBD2	ASSLDRRLAAAYEQY
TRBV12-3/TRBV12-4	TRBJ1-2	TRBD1	ASRKTGGLGYT
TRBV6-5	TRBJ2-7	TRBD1	ASRRDRGKYEQY
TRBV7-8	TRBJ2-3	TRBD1	ASSPGQGTSTDTQY
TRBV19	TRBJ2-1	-	ASSMSSYNEQF
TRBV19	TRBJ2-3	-	ASSEGTPHTQY
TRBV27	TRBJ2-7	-	ASSFRRGEQY
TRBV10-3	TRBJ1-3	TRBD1	AISEQGAMGNTIY
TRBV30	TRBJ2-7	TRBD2	AWSDQGLAGAYEQY
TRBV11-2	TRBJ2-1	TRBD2	ASSLNRAGGYNEQF
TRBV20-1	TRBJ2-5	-	SVGTWETQY
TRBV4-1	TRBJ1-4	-	ASTVTGGSNEKLF
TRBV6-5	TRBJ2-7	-	ASSYFRQGRAYEQY
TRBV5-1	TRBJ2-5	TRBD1	ASSLMGQREETQY
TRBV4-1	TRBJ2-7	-	ASSQTQGNYEQY
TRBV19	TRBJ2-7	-	ASSPGGRYEQY
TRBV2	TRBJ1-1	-	ASWTARDIHTEAF
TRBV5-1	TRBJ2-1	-	ASSFPSNEQF
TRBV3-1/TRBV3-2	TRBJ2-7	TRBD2	ASSQGASGAPWEQY
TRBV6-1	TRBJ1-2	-	ASSEWRWGDNYGYT
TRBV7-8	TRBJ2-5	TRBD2	ASSSSKTSGKETQY
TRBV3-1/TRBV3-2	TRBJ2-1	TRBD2	ASSGIAGGFTYNEQF
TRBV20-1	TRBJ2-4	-	SASGDVAKNIQY
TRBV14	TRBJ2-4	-	ARRQVGAKNIQY
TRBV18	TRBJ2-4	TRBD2	ASSPVGGIQY
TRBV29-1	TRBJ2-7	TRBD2	SVDALGGGGSSYEQY
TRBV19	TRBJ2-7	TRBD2	ASSIGGSIYEQY
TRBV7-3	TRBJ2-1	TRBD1	ASSLRAGRGLNNEQF
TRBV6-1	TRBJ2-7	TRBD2	ASSEPIGLAGIYEQY
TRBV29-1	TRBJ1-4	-	SAEGVSGLAGGEKLF
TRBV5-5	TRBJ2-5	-	ASSSGSRETQY
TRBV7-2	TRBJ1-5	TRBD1	ASSLTGGPNQPQH
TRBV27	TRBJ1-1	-	ASSFWARGGNTEAF
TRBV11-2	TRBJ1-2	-	ASSLGRDGYT
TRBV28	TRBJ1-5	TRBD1	ASSFTGQGVNQPQH
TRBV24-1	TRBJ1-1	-	ATSTGRGAENTEAF
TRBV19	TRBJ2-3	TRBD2	ASSIKGLAGIIYTQY
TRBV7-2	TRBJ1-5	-	ASSPRTGQPQH
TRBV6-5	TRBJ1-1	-	ASSPRGFTEAF
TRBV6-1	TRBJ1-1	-	ASSEAAEWVTEAF
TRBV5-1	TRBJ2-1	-	ASSLAGVGYNEQF
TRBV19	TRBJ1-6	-	ASSSTGWASPLH
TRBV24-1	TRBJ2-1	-	ATSDSGGRNEQF
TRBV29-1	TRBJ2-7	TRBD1	SVRFRDRESYEQY
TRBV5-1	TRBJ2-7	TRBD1	ASSLMGQNYEQY
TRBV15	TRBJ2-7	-	ATSRVDRSYEQY
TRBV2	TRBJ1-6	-	ASSHRDSPLH
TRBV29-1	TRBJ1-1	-	SVMTENTEAF
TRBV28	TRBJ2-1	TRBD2	ASGRLAGGSEQF